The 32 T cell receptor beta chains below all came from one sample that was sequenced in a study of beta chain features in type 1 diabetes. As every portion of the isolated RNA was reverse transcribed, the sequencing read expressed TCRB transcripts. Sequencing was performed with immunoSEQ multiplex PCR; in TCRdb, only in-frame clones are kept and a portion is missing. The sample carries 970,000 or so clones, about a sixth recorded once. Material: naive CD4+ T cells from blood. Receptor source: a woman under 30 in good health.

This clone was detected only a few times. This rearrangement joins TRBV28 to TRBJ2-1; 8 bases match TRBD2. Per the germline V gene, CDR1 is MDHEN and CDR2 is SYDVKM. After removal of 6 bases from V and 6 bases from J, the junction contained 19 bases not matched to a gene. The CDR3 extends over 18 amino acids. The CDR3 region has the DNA TGTGCCAGCAGGCCATACGATAGCGGGATACCGGGTTCCAATGAGCAGTTCTTC. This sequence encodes CASRPYDSGIPGSNEQFF.

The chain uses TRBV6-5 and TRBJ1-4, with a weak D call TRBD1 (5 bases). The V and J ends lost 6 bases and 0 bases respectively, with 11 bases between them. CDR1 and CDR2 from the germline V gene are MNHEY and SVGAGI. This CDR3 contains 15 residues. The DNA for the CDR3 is TGTGCCAGCAGACCAACGGGGGCAACTAATGAAAAACTGTTTTTT. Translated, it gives CASRPTGATNEKLFF.

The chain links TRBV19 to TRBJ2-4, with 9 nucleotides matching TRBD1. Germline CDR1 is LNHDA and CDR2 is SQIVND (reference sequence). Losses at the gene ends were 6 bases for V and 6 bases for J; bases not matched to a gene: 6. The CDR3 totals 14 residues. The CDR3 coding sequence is TGTGCCAGTAGAGAACAGGGGGCTGGAAACATTCAGTACTTC. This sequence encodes CASREQGAGNIQYF.

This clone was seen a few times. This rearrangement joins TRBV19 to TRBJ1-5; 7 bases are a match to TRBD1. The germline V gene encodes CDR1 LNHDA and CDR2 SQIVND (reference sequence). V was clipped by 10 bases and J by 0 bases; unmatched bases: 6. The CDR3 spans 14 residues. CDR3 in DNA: TGTGCCACCGGGACAGCGAATAGCAATCAGCCCCAGCATTTT. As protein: CATGTANSNQPQHF.

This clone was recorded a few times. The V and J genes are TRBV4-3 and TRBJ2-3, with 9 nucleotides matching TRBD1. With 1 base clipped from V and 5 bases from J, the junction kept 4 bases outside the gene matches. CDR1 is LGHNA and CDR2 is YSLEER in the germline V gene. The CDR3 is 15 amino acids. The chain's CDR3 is CASSQVTGGIDTQYF. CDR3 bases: TGCGCCAGCAGCCAAGTTACAGGGGGCATAGATACGCAGTATTTT.

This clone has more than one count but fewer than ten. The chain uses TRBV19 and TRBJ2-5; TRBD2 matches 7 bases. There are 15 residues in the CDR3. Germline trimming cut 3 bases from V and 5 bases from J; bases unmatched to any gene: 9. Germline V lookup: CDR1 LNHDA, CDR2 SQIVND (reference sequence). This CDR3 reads CASSILNGRRETQYF. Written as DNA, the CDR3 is TGTGCCAGTAGTATTTTGAACGGGAGGCGGGAGACCCAGTACTTC.

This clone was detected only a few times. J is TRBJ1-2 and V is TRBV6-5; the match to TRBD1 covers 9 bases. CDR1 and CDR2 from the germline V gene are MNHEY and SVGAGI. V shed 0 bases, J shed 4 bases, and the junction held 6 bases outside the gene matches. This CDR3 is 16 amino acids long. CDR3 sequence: CASSYSGTGLGYGYTF. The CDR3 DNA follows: TGTGCCAGCAGTTACTCGGGGACAGGGCTAGGCTATGGCTACACCTTC.

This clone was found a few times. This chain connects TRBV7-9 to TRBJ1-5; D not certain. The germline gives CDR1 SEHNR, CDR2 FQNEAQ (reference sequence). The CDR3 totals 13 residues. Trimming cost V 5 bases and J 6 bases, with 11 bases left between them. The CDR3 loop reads CASSQEAGQPQHF. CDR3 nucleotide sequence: TGTGCCAGCAGCCAGGAGGCGGGTCAGCCCCAGCATTTT.

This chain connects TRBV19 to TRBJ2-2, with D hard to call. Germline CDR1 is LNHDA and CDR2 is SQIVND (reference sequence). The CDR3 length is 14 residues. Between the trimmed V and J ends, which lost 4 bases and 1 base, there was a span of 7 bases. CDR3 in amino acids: CASSKLLNTGELFF. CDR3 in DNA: TGTGCCAGTAGTAAGTTGTTGAACACCGGGGAGCTGTTTTTT. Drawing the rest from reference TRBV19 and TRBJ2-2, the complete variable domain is DGGITQSPKYLFRKEGQNVTLSCEQNLNHDAMYWYRQDPGQGLRLIYYSQIVNDFQKGDIAEGYSVSREKKESFPLTVTSAQKNPTAFYLCASSKLLNTGELFFGEGSRLTVL.

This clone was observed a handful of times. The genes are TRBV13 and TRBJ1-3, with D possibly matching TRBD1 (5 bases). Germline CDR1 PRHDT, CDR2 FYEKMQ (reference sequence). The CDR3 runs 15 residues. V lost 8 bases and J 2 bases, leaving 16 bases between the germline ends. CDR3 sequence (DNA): TGTGCCAGCTTACGGGGGTGGTCTCCTGGAAACACCATATATTTT. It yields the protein CASLRGWSPGNTIYF.

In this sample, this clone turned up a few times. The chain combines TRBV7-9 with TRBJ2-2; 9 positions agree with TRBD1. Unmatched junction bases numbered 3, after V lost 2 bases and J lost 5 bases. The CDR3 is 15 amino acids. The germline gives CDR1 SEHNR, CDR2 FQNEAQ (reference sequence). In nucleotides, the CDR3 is TGTGCCAGCAGCTTAATGACAGGGGGGACCGGGGAGCTGTTTTTT. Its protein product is CASSLMTGGTGELFF.

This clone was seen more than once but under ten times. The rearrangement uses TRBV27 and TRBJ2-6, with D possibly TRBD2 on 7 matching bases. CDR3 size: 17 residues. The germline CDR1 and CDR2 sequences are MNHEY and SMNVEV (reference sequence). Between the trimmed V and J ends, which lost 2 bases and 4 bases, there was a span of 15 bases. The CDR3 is CASSLRGGRAGANVLTF. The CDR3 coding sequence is TGTGCCAGCAGTTTAAGGGGGGGCCGAGCCGGGGCCAACGTCCTGACTTTC.

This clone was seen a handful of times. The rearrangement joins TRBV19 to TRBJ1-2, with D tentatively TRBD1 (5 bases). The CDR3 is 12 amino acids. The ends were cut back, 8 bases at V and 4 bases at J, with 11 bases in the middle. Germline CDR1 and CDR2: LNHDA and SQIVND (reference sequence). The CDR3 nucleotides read TGTGCCAGTGGAGAGGACATCTATGGCTACACCTTC. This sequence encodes CASGEDIYGYTF. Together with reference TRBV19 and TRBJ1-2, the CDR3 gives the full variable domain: DGGITQSPKYLFRKEGQNVTLSCEQNLNHDAMYWYRQDPGQGLRLIYYSQIVNDFQKGDIAEGYSVSREKKESFPLTVTSAQKNPTAFYLCASGEDIYGYTFGSGTRLTVV.

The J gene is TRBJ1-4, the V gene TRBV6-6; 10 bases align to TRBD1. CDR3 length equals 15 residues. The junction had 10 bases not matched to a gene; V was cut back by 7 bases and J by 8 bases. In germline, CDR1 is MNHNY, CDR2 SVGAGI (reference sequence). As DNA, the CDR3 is TGTGCCAGCATGGTGGGACAGGGGCTTGGGGAAAAACTGTTTTTT. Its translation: CASMVGQGLGEKLFF.

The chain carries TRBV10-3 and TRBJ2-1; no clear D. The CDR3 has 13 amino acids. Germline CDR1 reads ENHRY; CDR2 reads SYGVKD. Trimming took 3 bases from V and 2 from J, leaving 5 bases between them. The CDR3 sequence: CAISDRPYNEQFF. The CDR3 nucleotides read TGTGCCATCAGTGACCGCCCCTACAATGAGCAGTTCTTC.

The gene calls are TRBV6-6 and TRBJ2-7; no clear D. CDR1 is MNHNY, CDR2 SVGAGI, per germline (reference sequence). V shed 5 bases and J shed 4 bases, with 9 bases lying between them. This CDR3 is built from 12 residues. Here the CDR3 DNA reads TGTGCCAGCAGTCCGACTCTGTACGAGCAGTACTTC. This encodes CASSPTLYEQYF.

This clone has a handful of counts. CDR3 DNA sequence: TGTGCCAGTACGATCCGGGGAGGAGGAAACACCATATATTTT. Translated: CASTIRGGGNTIYF. The chain employs TRBV19 and TRBJ1-3; D gene uncertain. There are 14 residues in the CDR3. Trimming removed 7 bases from V and 4 bases from J, with 14 bases in between. Germline assignment: CDR1 LNHDA and CDR2 SQIVND (reference sequence).

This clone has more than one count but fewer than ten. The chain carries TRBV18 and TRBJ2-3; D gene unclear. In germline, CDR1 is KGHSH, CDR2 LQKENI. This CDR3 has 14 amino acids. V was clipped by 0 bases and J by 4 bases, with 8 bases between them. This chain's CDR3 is CASSPPDVADTQYF. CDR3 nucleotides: TGTGCCAGCTCACCACCGGACGTCGCAGATACGCAGTATTTT.

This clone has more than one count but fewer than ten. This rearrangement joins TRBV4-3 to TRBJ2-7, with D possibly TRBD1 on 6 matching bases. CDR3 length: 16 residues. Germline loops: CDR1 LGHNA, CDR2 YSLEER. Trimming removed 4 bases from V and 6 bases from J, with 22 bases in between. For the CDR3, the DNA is TGCGCCAGCAGCCGGTCCCTCCTGGGGGCGGGCGGCGAGCAGTACTTC. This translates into CASSRSLLGAGGEQYF.

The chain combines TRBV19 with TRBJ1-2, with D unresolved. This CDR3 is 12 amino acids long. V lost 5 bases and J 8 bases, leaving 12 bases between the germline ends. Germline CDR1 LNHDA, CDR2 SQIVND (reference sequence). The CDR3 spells CASSSAGWGYTF. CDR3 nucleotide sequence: TGTGCCAGTAGTTCCGCAGGCTGGGGCTACACCTTC.

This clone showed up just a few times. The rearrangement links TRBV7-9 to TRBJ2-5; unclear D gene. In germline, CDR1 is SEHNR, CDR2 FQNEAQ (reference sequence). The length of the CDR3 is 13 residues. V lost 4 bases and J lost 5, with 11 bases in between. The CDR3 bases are TGTGCCAGCAGCTCCATTAACGGGGAGACCCAGTACTTC. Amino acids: CASSSINGETQYF.

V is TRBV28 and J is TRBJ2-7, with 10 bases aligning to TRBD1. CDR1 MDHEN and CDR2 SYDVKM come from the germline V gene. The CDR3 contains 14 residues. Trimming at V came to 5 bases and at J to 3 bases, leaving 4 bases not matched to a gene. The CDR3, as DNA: TGTGCCAGCAGTCCCGGACAGGGGGGCTACGAGCAGTACTTC. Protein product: CASSPGQGGYEQYF.

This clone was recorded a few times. The CDR3 DNA follows: TGTGCCAGCAGTTCCGGAGGTTCTAGCTCCTACGAGCAGTACTTC. Translating gives CASSSGGSSSYEQYF. The rearrangement links TRBV6-5 to TRBJ2-7; tentatively, D is TRBD2 (5 bases). The CDR3 sequence is 15 residues long. The V and J ends lost 4 bases and 0 bases respectively, with 13 bases between them. Germline V CDR1 and CDR2: MNHEY, SVGAGI.

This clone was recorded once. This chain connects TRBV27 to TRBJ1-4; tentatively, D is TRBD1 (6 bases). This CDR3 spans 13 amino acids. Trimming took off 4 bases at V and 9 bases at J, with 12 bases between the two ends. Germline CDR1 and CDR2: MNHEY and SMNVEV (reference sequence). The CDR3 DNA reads TGTGCCAGCAGTTCCAATACAGGGAAAAAACTGTTTTTT. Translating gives CASSSNTGKKLFF. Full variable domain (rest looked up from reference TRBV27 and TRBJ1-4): EAQVTQNPRYLITVTGKKLTVTCSQNMNHEYMSWYRQDPGLGLRQIYYSMNVEVTDKGDVPEGYKVSRKEKRNFPLILESPSPNQTSLYFCASSSNTGKKLFFGSGTQLSVL.

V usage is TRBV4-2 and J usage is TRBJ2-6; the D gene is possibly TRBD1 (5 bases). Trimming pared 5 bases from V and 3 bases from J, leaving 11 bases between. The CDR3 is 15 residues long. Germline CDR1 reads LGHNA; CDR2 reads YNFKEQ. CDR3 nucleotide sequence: TGTGCCAGCAGCGCCAGGGAAAGTGGGGCCAACGTCCTGACTTTC. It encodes CASSARESGANVLTF.

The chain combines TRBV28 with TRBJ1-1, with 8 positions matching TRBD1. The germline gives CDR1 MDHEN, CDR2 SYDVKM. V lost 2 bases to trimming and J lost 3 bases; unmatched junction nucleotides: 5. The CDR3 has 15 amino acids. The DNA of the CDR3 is TGTGCCAGCAGTTTAATCCAGGGGGCGTACACTGAAGCTTTCTTT. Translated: CASSLIQGAYTEAFF.

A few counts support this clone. Written as DNA, the CDR3 is TGCAGTGCTAGAACCGGTGCGCCCCAGCATTTT. Translated: CSARTGAPQHF. The rearrangement joins TRBV20-1 to TRBJ1-5; D remains unclear. This CDR3 comprises 11 residues. Germline CDR1 reads DFQATT; CDR2 reads SNEGSKA (reference sequence). V was cut by 2 bases and J by 9 bases, with 8 bases left in between.

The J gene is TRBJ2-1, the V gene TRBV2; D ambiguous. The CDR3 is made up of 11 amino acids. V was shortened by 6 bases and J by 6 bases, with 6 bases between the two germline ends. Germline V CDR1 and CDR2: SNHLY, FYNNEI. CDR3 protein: CASSDVNEQFF. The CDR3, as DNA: TGTGCCAGCAGCGACGTCAATGAGCAGTTCTTC. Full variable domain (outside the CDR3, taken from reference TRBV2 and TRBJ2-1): EPEVTQTPSHQVTQMGQEVILRCVPISNHLYFYWYRQILGQKVEFLVSFYNNEISEKSEIFDDQFSVERPDGSNFTLKIRSTKLEDSAMYFCASSDVNEQFFGPGTRLTVL.

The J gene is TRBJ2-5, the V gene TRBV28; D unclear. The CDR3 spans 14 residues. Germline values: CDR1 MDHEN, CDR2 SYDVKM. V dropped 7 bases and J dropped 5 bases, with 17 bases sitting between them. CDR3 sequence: CASNQVHSRETQYF. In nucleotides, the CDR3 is TGTGCCAGCAATCAAGTACACTCGAGGGAGACCCAGTACTTC.

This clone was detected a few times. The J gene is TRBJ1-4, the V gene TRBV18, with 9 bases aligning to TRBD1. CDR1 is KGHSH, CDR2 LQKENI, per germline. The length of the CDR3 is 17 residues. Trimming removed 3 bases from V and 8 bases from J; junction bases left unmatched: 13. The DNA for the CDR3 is TGTGCCAGCTCACCCCCCTCAGGGGACAGGGCGAAAGAAAAACTGTTTTTT. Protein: CASSPPSGDRAKEKLFF.

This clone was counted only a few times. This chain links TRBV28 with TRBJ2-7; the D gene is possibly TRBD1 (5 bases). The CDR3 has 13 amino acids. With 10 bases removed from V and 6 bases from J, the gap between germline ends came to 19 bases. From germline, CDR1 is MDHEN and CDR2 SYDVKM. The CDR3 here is CAITTESDSEQYF. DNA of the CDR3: TGTGCCATAACGACGGAAAGCGACAGCGAGCAGTACTTC.

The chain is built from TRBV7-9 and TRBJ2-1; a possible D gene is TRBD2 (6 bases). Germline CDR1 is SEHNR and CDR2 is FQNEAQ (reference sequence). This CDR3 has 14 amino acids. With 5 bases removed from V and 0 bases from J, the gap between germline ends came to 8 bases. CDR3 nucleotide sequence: TGTGCCAGCAGCCGCGGGACCTCCTACAATGAGCAGTTCTTC. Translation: CASSRGTSYNEQFF.